A selection of T cell receptor beta chains follows, all from one sample in a study of Ad26.COV2.S vaccination and SARS-CoV-2 variants. The table came from immunoSEQ multiplex PCR; TCRdb's copy has only in-frame clones and leaves some out. Altogether 300,000 to 400,000 clones are present, roughly 91% being singletons, with the ten largest covering around 4.5%. The sequences come from peripheral blood, collected in a trial of Ad26.COV2.S vaccine versus placebo. These receptors all come from a person aged 18-65 years who received the Ad26.COV2.S COVID-19 vaccine or a placebo. Each CDR3 is given with its conserved first and last residue. D genes are given only for firm matches. Clone size is shown for a subset of rows, as once, few, many or a class of expanded clone.

clone_size: NA; v_call: TRBV13; d_call: NA; j_call: TRBJ2-5; cdr3_nt: TGTGCCAGCAGCTTTGGGGAGACCCAGTACTTC; cdr3_aa: CASSFGETQYF
clone_size: NA; v_call: TRBV7-3; d_call: NA; j_call: TRBJ1-1; cdr3_nt: TGTGCCAGCAGCCGGACAACTAACACTGAAGCTTTCTTT; cdr3_aa: CASSRTTNTEAFF
clone_size: NA; v_call: TRBV6-1; d_call: TRBD2; j_call: TRBJ2-1; cdr3_nt: TGTGCCAGCAGTGACCTAGCGGGACGTACCTACAATGAGCAGTTCTTC; cdr3_aa: CASSDLAGRTYNEQFF
clone_size: NA; v_call: TRBV5-4; d_call: NA; j_call: TRBJ1-1; cdr3_nt: TGTGCCAGCAGCACCCACCTTGGGACATCAAACACTGAAGCTTTCTTT; cdr3_aa: CASSTHLGTSNTEAFF
clone_size: NA; v_call: TRBV7-8; d_call: NA; j_call: TRBJ1-2; cdr3_nt: TGTGCCAGCAGCTTAGGGGTTAGCTTCTATGGCTACACCTTC; cdr3_aa: CASSLGVSFYGYTF
clone_size: NA; v_call: TRBV29-1; d_call: TRBD1; j_call: TRBJ1-4; cdr3_nt: TGCAGCGTCCAGGGGGGAAACCTTAATGAAAAACTGTTTTTT; cdr3_aa: CSVQGGNLNEKLFF
clone_size: once; v_call: TRBV6-1; d_call: NA; j_call: TRBJ2-7; cdr3_nt: TGTGCCAGCAGTGAATGGCAGGGTACCGACGAGCAGTACTTC; cdr3_aa: CASSEWQGTDEQYF
clone_size: NA; v_call: TRBV10-2; d_call: TRBD2; j_call: TRBJ2-7; cdr3_nt: TGCGCCAGCAGTGAGTCTCGACTAGCGGGATCCCACGAGCAGTACTTC; cdr3_aa: CASSESRLAGSHEQYF
clone_size: NA; v_call: TRBV30; d_call: NA; j_call: TRBJ1-6; cdr3_nt: TGTGCCTGGATGGCGGGGGCTGATTCACCCCTCCACTTT; cdr3_aa: CAWMAGADSPLHF
clone_size: NA; v_call: TRBV5-6; d_call: NA; j_call: TRBJ2-7; cdr3_nt: TGTGCCAGCAGCTTGCCGGGGCAGACCTACGAGCAGTACTTC; cdr3_aa: CASSLPGQTYEQYF
clone_size: NA; v_call: TRBV5-1; d_call: TRBD1; j_call: TRBJ2-5; cdr3_nt: TGCGCCAGCAGCTTAACAGGGGGGAAGCAAGAGACCCAGTACTTC; cdr3_aa: CASSLTGGKQETQYF
clone_size: NA; v_call: TRBV24-1; d_call: TRBD1; j_call: TRBJ2-1; cdr3_nt: TGTGCCACCAGTGCTCCGGGACAGGCCTACAATGAGCAGTTCTTC; cdr3_aa: CATSAPGQAYNEQFF
clone_size: NA; v_call: TRBV7-9; d_call: NA; j_call: TRBJ2-7; cdr3_nt: TGTGCCAGCAGCTTAGCAGGGTTTTACGAGCAGTACTTC; cdr3_aa: CASSLAGFYEQYF
clone_size: NA; v_call: TRBV7-8; d_call: TRBD1; j_call: TRBJ1-3; cdr3_nt: TGTGCCAGCAGCTCCGGGACAGGGCAGTTGTCTGGAAACACCATATATTTT; cdr3_aa: CASSSGTGQLSGNTIYF
clone_size: NA; v_call: TRBV5-1; d_call: TRBD1; j_call: TRBJ2-2; cdr3_nt: TGCGCCAGCAGCTTGGAGGGACAGAGGACCGGGGAGCTGTTTTTT; cdr3_aa: CASSLEGQRTGELFF
clone_size: NA; v_call: TRBV11-3; d_call: TRBD1; j_call: TRBJ2-2; cdr3_nt: TGTGCCAGCAGCTTGGGACAGAGAAACACCGGGGAGCTGTTTTTT; cdr3_aa: CASSLGQRNTGELFF
clone_size: NA; v_call: TRBV6-2/TRBV6-3; d_call: NA; j_call: TRBJ1-4; cdr3_nt: TGTGCCAGCAGTTACTTCGTAGGGGCGGTCGCTAATGAAAAACTGTTTTTT; cdr3_aa: CASSYFVGAVANEKLFF
clone_size: NA; v_call: TRBV5-1; d_call: NA; j_call: TRBJ1-1; cdr3_nt: TGCGCCAGCAGCTTGGGCTCCCACAATGAAGCTTTCTTT; cdr3_aa: CASSLGSHNEAFF
clone_size: NA; v_call: TRBV6-2/TRBV6-3; d_call: NA; j_call: TRBJ1-1; cdr3_nt: TGTGCCAGCAGCCCCAACAGGCCCCAAGCTTTCTTT; cdr3_aa: CASSPNRPQAFF
clone_size: NA; v_call: TRBV27; d_call: TRBD1; j_call: TRBJ2-5; cdr3_nt: TGTGCCAGCAGTTTATTCCCCCCGGCAGGGGGCCTCGCTACCCAAGAGACCCAGTACTTC; cdr3_aa: CASSLFPPAGGLATQETQYF
clone_size: NA; v_call: TRBV21-1; d_call: NA; j_call: TRBJ2-5; cdr3_nt: TGTGCCAGCAGCAAATGTGACCCCCTACGGGACAGCGATCTCCAAGAGACCCAGTACTTC; cdr3_aa: CASSKCDPLRDSDLQETQYF
clone_size: once; v_call: TRBV30; d_call: NA; j_call: TRBJ2-7; cdr3_nt: TGTGCCTGGAACAAACCACGGGACGCCCGCCTACGGGAGCAGTACTTC; cdr3_aa: CAWNKPRDARLREQYF
clone_size: once; v_call: TRBV24-1; d_call: TRBD1; j_call: TRBJ2-7; cdr3_nt: TGTGCCACCAGTGATTTAGGGGCAGGGGGCAGGGGAAACGAGCAGTACTTC; cdr3_aa: CATSDLGAGGRGNEQYF
clone_size: NA; v_call: TRBV27; d_call: NA; j_call: TRBJ2-2; cdr3_nt: TGTGCCAGCCGCTCCGCCGGCACCGGGGAGCTGTTTTTT; cdr3_aa: CASRSAGTGELFF
clone_size: once; v_call: TRBV28; d_call: NA; j_call: TRBJ1-1; cdr3_nt: TGTGCCAGCAGTTCCTCAAGTAGGGAGGCGAACACTGAAGCTTTCTTT; cdr3_aa: CASSSSSREANTEAFF
clone_size: once; v_call: TRBV20-1; d_call: NA; j_call: TRBJ2-4; cdr3_nt: TGCAGTGCTCGGCCAGGGAACATTCAGTACTTC; cdr3_aa: CSARPGNIQYF
clone_size: NA; v_call: TRBV7-2; d_call: TRBD1; j_call: TRBJ2-2; cdr3_nt: TGTGCCAGCAGCTTAGTCGAGACAGGGGGTCCCGGGGAGCTGTTTTTT; cdr3_aa: CASSLVETGGPGELFF
clone_size: NA; v_call: TRBV9; d_call: TRBD2; j_call: TRBJ2-5; cdr3_nt: TGTGCCAGCAGCCCGGGACTAGCGGGAGAGACCCAGTACTTC; cdr3_aa: CASSPGLAGETQYF
clone_size: NA; v_call: TRBV5-5; d_call: TRBD2; j_call: TRBJ2-3; cdr3_nt: TGTGCCAGCAGCCCCCGGGTAGCGGGACATACGCAGTATTTT; cdr3_aa: CASSPRVAGHTQYF
clone_size: few; v_call: TRBV29-1; d_call: NA; j_call: TRBJ1-1; cdr3_nt: TGCAGCGTTGAAAGGCGGCTGAACACTGAAGCTTTCTTT; cdr3_aa: CSVERRLNTEAFF
clone_size: NA; v_call: TRBV6-5; d_call: NA; j_call: TRBJ1-5; cdr3_nt: TGTGCCAGCAGTTCCGGCTGGGATCAGCCCCAGCATTTT; cdr3_aa: CASSSGWDQPQHF
clone_size: NA; v_call: TRBV6-5; d_call: NA; j_call: TRBJ1-2; cdr3_nt: TGTGCCACAAAGGTGGACCCGCTAGATTATGGCTACACCTTC; cdr3_aa: CATKVDPLDYGYTF
clone_size: NA; v_call: TRBV2; d_call: TRBD1; j_call: TRBJ1-2; cdr3_nt: TGTGCCAGCAGTGAGCCTACCGGGACAGGGGTCTATGGCTACACCTTC; cdr3_aa: CASSEPTGTGVYGYTF
clone_size: few; v_call: TRBV19; d_call: TRBD1; j_call: TRBJ1-4; cdr3_nt: TGTGCCAGTAGTCCTTGGGGACAGGGGGCCGAAAAACTGTTTTTT; cdr3_aa: CASSPWGQGAEKLFF
clone_size: NA; v_call: TRBV5-1; d_call: NA; j_call: TRBJ1-1; cdr3_nt: TGCGCCAGCAGCTCGGAGGGGTCAGGGTTGAACACTGAAGCTTTCTTT; cdr3_aa: CASSSEGSGLNTEAFF
clone_size: NA; v_call: TRBV14; d_call: NA; j_call: TRBJ2-7; cdr3_nt: TGTGCCAGCAGCCATGAAAACTACGAGCAGTACTTC; cdr3_aa: CASSHENYEQYF
clone_size: NA; v_call: TRBV29-1; d_call: NA; j_call: TRBJ1-1; cdr3_nt: TGCAGCGTTGGGAGGGGGGGGAACACTGAAGCTTTCTTT; cdr3_aa: CSVGRGGNTEAFF
clone_size: NA; v_call: TRBV27; d_call: TRBD2; j_call: TRBJ2-7; cdr3_nt: TGTGCCAGCGGCGTAGGACTAGAAAGATACGAGCAGTACTTC; cdr3_aa: CASGVGLERYEQYF
clone_size: NA; v_call: TRBV4-1; d_call: NA; j_call: TRBJ2-5; cdr3_nt: TGCGCCAGCAGCCACTCGGCAGGGGACTTCCAAGAGACCCAGTACTTC; cdr3_aa: CASSHSAGDFQETQYF
clone_size: many; v_call: TRBV6-5; d_call: TRBD1; j_call: TRBJ1-2; cdr3_nt: TGTGCCAGCAGTTACACAAGAACAGGGGGCAGCTATGGCTACACCTTC; cdr3_aa: CASSYTRTGGSYGYTF
clone_size: NA; v_call: TRBV28; d_call: NA; j_call: TRBJ1-5; cdr3_nt: TGTGCCAGCAGTTTGGGGGGGGGAAGCAATCAGCCCCAGCATTTT; cdr3_aa: CASSLGGGSNQPQHF
clone_size: NA; v_call: TRBV18; d_call: TRBD1; j_call: TRBJ2-1; cdr3_nt: TGTGCCAGCTCACCACCGATAAAGACAGGGGAGCAGTTCTTC; cdr3_aa: CASSPPIKTGEQFF
clone_size: NA; v_call: TRBV9; d_call: NA; j_call: TRBJ2-5; cdr3_nt: TGTGCCAGCAGCGTTCGAGGGGCAGGTGGACAAGAGACCCAGTACTTC; cdr3_aa: CASSVRGAGGQETQYF
clone_size: NA; v_call: TRBV7-3; d_call: NA; j_call: TRBJ2-3; cdr3_nt: TGTGCCAGCAGTATGGACCGCACAGATACGCAGTATTTT; cdr3_aa: CASSMDRTDTQYF
clone_size: once; v_call: TRBV19; d_call: NA; j_call: TRBJ1-5; cdr3_nt: TGTGCCAGTAGTTCCGGGATGTACAATCAGCCCCAGCATTTT; cdr3_aa: CASSSGMYNQPQHF
clone_size: NA; v_call: TRBV28; d_call: NA; j_call: TRBJ2-1; cdr3_nt: TGTGCCAGCAGACCGGGACAATCCTACAATGAGCAGTTCTTC; cdr3_aa: CASRPGQSYNEQFF
clone_size: NA; v_call: TRBV7-8; d_call: TRBD1; j_call: TRBJ1-4; cdr3_nt: TGTGCCAGCAGTTCGGGACAGGGGGCTCGTGGTGAAAAACTGTTTTTT; cdr3_aa: CASSSGQGARGEKLFF
clone_size: NA; v_call: TRBV7-9; d_call: NA; j_call: TRBJ2-7; cdr3_nt: TGTGCCAGCAGCTGGCAGGGTGTTTCCTACGAGCAGTACTTC; cdr3_aa: CASSWQGVSYEQYF
clone_size: NA; v_call: TRBV11-2; d_call: NA; j_call: TRBJ2-7; cdr3_nt: TGTGCCAGCAGGAGACCGGACGGCAACTACGAGCAGTACTTC; cdr3_aa: CASRRPDGNYEQYF
clone_size: NA; v_call: TRBV19; d_call: TRBD1; j_call: TRBJ1-1; cdr3_nt: TGTGCCAGTAGCGCTTCAGGACAGGGGGCGCGGACTGAAGCTTTCTTT; cdr3_aa: CASSASGQGARTEAFF
clone_size: NA; v_call: TRBV2; d_call: NA; j_call: TRBJ2-1; cdr3_nt: TGTGCCAGCAGTGAGGCGGCGGGACAGTTCTACAATGAGCAGTTCTTC; cdr3_aa: CASSEAAGQFYNEQFF
clone_size: NA; v_call: TRBV6-5; d_call: NA; j_call: TRBJ1-3; cdr3_nt: TGTGCCAGCGGTACGACAAACTCTGGAAACACCATATATTTT; cdr3_aa: CASGTTNSGNTIYF
clone_size: NA; v_call: TRBV5-5; d_call: NA; j_call: TRBJ1-3; cdr3_nt: TGTGCCAGCAGCTTGACGGAGACGTCGGGAAACACCATATATTTT; cdr3_aa: CASSLTETSGNTIYF